The clone carrying this T cell receptor beta chain was seen just once. This sample is drawn from a study of blood T cell repertoires in COVID-19. Clones were read by immunoSEQ multiplex PCR, and TCRdb kept only the in-frame ones, dropping some. The table shows over 250,000 clones, with about 86% occurring only once. This CDR3 is 12 amino acids long. V was shortened by 10 bases and J by 5 bases, with 14 bases between the two germline ends. The age range of participants was 18 to 89 years, with residence in about two dozen US areas. The receptor comes from a man aged 25-40 years with acute COVID-19. Material: PBMCs or T cells enriched from blood (not recorded which). The chain has TRBV12-3 or TRBV12-4 and TRBJ2-5; D is perhaps TRBD2 (6 bases). For the CDR3, the DNA is TGTGCCACCGCCCGGGCGGGGGAGACCCAGTACTTC. Translated: CATARAGETQYF.